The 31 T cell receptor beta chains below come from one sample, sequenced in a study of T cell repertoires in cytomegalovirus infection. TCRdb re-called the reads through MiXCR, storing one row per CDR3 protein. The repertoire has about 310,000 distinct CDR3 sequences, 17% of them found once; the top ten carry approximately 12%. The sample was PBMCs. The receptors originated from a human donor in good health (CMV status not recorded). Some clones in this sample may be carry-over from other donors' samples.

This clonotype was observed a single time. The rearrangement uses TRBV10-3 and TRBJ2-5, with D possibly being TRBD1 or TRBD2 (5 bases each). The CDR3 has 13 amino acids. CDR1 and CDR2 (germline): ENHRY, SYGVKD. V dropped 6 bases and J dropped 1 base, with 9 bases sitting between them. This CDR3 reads CAIRGRFQETQYF. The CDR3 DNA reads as TGTGCCATCAGGGGACGGTTCCAAGAGACCCAGTACTTC.

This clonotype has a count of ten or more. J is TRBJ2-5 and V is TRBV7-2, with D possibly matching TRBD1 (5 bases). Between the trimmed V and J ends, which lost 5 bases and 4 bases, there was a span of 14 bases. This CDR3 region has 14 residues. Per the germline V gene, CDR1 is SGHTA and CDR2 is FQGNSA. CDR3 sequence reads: CASSPRWGGETQYF. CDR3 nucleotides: TGTGCCAGCAGCCCCCGCTGGGGCGGAGAGACCCAGTACTTC.

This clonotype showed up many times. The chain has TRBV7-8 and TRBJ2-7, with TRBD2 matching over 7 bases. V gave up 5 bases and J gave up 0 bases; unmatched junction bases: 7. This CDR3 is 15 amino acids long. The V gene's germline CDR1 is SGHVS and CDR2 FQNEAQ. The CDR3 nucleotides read TGTGCCAGCAGCCAAAGCGGGGATTACTCCTACGAGCAGTACTTC. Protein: CASSQSGDYSYEQYF. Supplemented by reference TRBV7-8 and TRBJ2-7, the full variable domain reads GAGVSQSPRYKVAKRGQDVALRCDPISGHVSLFWYQQALGQGPEFLTYFQNEAQLDKSGLPSDRFFAERPEGSVSTLKIQRTQQEDSAVYLCASSQSGDYSYEQYFGPGTRLTVT.

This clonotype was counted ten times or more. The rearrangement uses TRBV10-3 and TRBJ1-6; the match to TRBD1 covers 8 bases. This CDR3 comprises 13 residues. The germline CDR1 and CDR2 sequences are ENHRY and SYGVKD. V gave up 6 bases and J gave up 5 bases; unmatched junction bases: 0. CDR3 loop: CAIRDRDNSPLHF. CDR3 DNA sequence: TGTGCCATCAGGGACAGGGATAATTCACCCCTCCACTTT.

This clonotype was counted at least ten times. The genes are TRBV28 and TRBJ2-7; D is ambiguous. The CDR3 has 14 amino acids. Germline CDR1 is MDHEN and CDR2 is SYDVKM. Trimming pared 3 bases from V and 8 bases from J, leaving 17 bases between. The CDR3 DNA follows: TGTGCCAGCAGTTTCATCCGCGACCTACGGCAGCAGTACTTC. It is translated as CASSFIRDLRQQYF.

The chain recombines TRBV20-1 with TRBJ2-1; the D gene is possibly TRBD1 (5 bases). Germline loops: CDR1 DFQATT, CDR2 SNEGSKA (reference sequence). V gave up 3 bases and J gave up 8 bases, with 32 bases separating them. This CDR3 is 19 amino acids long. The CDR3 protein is CSARKGLVRQRTLFDEQFF. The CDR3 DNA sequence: TGCAGTGCTAGGAAGGGGTTAGTTCGGCAGAGGACCCTTTTTGATGAGCAGTTCTTC.

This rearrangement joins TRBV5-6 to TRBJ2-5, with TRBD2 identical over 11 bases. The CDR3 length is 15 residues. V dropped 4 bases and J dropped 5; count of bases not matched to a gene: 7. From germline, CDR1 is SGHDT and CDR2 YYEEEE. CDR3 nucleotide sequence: TGTGCCAGCAGCGAACTAGCGGGGGTGTCTGAGACCCAGTACTTC. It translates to CASSELAGVSETQYF.

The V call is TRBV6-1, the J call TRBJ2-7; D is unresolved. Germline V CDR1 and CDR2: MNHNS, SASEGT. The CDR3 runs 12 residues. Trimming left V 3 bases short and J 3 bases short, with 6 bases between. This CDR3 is CASSDASYEQYF. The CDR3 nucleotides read TGTGCCAGCAGTGACGCTAGCTACGAGCAGTACTTC.

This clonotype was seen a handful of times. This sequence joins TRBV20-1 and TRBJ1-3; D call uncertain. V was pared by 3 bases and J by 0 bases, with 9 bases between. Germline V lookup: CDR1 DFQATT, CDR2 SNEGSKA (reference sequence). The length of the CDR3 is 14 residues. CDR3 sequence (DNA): TGCAGTGCTAGCAATCGGAACTCTGGAAACACCATATATTTT. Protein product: CSASNRNSGNTIYF.

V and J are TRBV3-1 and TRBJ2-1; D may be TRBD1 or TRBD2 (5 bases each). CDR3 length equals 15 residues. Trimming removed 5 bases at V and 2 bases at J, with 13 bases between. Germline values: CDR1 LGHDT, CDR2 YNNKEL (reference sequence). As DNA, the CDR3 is TGTGCCAGCAGCTCACTTGGGGGTACCTACAATGAGCAGTTCTTC. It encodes CASSSLGGTYNEQFF.

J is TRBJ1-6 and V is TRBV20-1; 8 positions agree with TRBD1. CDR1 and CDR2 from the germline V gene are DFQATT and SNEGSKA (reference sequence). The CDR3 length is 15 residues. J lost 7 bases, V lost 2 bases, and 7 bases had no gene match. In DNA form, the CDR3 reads TGCAGTGCTAGATCGGGCAGGGGGCGGAATTCACCCCTCCACTTT. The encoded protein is CSARSGRGRNSPLHF.

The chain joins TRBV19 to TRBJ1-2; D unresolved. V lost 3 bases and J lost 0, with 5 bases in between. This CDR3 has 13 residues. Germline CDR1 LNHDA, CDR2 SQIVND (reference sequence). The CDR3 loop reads CASSIQSNYGYTF. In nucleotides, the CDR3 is TGTGCCAGTAGTATCCAGTCTAACTATGGCTACACCTTC. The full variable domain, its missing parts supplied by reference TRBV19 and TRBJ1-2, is DGGITQSPKYLFRKEGQNVTLSCEQNLNHDAMYWYRQDPGQGLRLIYYSQIVNDFQKGDIAEGYSVSREKKESFPLTVTSAQKNPTAFYLCASSIQSNYGYTFGSGTRLTVV.

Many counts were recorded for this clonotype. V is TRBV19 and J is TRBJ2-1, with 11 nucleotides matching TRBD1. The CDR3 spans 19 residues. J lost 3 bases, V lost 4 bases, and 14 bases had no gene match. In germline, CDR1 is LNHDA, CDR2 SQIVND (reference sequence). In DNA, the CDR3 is TGTGCCAGTAGTACAAGAAGTCCCGGGACAGGGGGGTACTACAATGAGCAGTTCTTC. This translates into CASSTRSPGTGGYYNEQFF.

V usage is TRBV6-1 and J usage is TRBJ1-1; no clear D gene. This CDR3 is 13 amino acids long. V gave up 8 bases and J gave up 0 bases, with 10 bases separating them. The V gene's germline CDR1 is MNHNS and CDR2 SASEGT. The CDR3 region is CASLGRMNTEAFF. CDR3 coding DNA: TGTGCCAGCCTAGGGCGGATGAACACTGAAGCTTTCTTT.

The CDR3 coding sequence is TGCGCCAGCAGCTTGAATCCGGGGAACGGGGAGCTGTTTTTT. Translating it yields CASSLNPGNGELFF. The chain employs TRBV5-1 and TRBJ2-2; a weak D match, TRBD2 (5 bases). Looked up from germline, CDR1 is SGHRS and CDR2 is YFSETQ. Trimming left V 1 base short and J 7 bases short, with 11 bases between. The CDR3 is 14 residues long.

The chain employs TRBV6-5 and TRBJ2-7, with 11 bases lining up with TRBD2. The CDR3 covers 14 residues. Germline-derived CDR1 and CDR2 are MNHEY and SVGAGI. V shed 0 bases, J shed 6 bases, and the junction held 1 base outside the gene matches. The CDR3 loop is CASSYSLAGGEQYF. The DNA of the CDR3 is TGTGCCAGCAGTTACTCCCTAGCGGGGGGCGAGCAGTACTTC.

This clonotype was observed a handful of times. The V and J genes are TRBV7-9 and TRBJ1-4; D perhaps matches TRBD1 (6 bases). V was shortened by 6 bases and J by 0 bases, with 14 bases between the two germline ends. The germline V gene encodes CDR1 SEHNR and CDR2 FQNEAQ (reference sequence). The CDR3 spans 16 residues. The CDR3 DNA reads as TGTGCCAGCAGTCAACGACAGGTTGCAACTAATGAAAAACTGTTTTTT. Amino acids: CASSQRQVATNEKLFF.

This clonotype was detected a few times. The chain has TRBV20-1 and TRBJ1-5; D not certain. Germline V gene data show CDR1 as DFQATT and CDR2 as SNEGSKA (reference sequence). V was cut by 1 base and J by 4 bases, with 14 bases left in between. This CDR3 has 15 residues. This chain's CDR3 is CSARVPGPGNQPQHF. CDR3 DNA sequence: TGCAGTGCTAGAGTCCCAGGCCCTGGGAATCAGCCCCAGCATTTT.

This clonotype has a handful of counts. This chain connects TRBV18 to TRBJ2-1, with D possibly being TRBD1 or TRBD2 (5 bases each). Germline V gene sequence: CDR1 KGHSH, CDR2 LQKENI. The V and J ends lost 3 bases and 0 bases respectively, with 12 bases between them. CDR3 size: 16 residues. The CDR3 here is CASSPIPGPSYNEQFF. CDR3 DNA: TGTGCCAGCTCACCTATACCGGGGCCCTCCTACAATGAGCAGTTCTTC.

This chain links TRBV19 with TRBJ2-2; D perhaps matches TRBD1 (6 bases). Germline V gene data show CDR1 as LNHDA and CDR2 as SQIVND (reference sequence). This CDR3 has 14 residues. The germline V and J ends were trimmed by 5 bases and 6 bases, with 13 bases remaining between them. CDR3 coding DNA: TGTGCCAGTAGTCCCGGACAGATTCCCGGGGAGCTGTTTTTT. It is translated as CASSPGQIPGELFF.

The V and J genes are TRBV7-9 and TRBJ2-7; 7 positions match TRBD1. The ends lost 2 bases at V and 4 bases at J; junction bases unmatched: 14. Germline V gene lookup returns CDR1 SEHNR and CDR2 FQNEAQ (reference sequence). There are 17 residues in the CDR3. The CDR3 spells CASSLSAGTAVRYEQYF. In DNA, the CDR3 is TGTGCCAGCAGCTTATCAGCCGGGACAGCGGTTAGGTACGAGCAGTACTTC.

This chain's CDR3 is CASSYSRGILETQYF. In DNA form, the CDR3 reads TGTGCCAGCAGTTACTCGCGTGGGATTCTGGAGACCCAGTACTTC. This chain links TRBV6-5 with TRBJ2-5; D unclear. Trimming took off 0 bases at V and 5 bases at J, with 13 bases between the two ends. The germline CDR1 and CDR2 sequences are MNHEY and SVGAGI. The CDR3 loop spans 15 amino acids.

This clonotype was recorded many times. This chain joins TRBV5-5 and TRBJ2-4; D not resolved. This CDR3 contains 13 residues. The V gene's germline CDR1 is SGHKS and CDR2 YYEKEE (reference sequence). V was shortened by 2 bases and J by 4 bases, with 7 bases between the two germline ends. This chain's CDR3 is CASSLLEKNIQYF. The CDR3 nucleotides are TGTGCCAGCAGCTTATTAGAGAAAAACATTCAGTACTTC.

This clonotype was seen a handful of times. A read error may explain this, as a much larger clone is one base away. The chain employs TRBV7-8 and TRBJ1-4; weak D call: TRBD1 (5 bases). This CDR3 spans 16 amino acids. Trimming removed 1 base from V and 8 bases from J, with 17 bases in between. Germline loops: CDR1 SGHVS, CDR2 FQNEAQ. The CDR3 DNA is TGTGCCAGCAGCTTAGTGGCGGGGGGGGGGGGGGAAAAACTGTTTTTT. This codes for CASSLVAGGGGEKLFF.

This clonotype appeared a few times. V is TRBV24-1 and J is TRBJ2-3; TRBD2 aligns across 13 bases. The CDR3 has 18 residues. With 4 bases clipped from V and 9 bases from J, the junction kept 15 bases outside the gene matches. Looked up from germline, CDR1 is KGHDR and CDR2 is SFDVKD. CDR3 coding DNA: TGTGCCACCAGTGACCCCCGGACTAGCGGGGGCCGAGCCGGAACGCAGTATTTT. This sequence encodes CATSDPRTSGGRAGTQYF.

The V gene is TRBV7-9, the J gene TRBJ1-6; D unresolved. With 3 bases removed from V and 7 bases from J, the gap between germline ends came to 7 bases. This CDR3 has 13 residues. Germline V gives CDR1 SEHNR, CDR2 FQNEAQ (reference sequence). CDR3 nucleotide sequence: TGTGCCAGCAGCTTTGACTTGAATTCACCCCTCCACTTT. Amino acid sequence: CASSFDLNSPLHF.

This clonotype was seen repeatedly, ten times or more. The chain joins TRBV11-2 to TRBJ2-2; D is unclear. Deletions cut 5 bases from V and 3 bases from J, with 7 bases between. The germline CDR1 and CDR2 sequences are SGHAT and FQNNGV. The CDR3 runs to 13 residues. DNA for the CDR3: TGTGCCAGCAGCCTTTCCGACACCGGGGAGCTGTTTTTT. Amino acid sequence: CASSLSDTGELFF.

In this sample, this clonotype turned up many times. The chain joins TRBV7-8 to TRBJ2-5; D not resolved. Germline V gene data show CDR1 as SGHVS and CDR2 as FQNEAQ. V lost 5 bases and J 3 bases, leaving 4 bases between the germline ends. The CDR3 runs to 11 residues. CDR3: CASSRKETQYF. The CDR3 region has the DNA TGTGCCAGCAGCAGAAAAGAGACCCAGTACTTC.

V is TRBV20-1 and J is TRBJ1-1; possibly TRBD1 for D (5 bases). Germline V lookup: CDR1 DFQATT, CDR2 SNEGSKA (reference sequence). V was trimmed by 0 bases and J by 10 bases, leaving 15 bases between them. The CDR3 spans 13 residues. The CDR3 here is CSARDAGTERAFF. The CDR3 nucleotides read TGCAGTGCTAGAGACGCCGGGACGGAGAGAGCTTTCTTT.

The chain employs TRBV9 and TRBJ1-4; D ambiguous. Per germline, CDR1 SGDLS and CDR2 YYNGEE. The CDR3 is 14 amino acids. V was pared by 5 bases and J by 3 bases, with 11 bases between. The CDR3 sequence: CASSSTEANEKLFF. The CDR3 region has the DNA TGTGCCAGCAGTTCGACGGAGGCTAATGAAAAACTGTTTTTT.

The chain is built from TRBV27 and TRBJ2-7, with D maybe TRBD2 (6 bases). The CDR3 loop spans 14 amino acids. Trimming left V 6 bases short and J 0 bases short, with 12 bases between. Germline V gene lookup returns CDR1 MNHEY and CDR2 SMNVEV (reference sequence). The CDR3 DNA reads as TGTGCCAGCAGCTCGGACGGGAGCTCCTACGAGCAGTACTTC. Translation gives CASSSDGSSYEQYF.